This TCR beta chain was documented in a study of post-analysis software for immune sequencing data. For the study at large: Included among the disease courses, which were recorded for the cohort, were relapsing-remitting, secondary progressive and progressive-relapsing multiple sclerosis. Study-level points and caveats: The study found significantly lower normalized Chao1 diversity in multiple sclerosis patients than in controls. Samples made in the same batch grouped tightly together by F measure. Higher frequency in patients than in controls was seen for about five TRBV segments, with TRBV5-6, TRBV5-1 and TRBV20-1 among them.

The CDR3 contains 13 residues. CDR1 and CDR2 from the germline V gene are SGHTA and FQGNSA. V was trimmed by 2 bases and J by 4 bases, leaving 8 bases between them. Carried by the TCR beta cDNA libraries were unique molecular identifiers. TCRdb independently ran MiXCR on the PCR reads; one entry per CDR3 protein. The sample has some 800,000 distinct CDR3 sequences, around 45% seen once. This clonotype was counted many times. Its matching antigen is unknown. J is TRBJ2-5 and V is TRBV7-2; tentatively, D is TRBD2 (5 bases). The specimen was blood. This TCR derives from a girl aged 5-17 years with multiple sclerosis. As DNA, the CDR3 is TGTGCCAGCAGCTTAAACCGGGGAGAGACCCAGTACTTC. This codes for CASSLNRGETQYF. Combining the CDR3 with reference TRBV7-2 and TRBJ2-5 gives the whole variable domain GAGVSQSPSNKVTEKGKDVELRCDPISGHTALYWYRQSLGQGLEFLIYFQGNSAPDKSGLPSDRFSAERTGGSVSTLTIQRTQQEDSAVYLCASSLNRGETQYFGPGTRLLVL.